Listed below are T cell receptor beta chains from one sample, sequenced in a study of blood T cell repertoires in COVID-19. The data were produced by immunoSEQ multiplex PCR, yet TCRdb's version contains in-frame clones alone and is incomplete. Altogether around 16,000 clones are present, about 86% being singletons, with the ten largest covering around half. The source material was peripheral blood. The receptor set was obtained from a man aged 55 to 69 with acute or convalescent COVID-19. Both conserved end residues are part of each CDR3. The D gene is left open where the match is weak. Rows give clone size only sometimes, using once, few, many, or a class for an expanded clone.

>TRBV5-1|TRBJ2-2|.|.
CASSPGGLSNTGELFF
TGCGCCAGCAGCCCCGGGGGTCTATCAAACACCGGGGAGCTGTTTTTT
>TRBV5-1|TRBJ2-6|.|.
CASSLDSSGANVLTF
TGCGCCAGCAGCTTGGACAGCTCTGGGGCCAACGTCCTGACTTTC
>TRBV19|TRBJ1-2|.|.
CASRESGTSAYGYTF
TGTGCCAGTAGGGAGTCTGGGACTTCTGCCTATGGCTACACCTTC
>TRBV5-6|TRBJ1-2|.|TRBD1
CASSRGRGLLSYGYTF
TGTGCCAGCAGCCGGGGCAGGGGGCTGTTAAGCTATGGCTACACCTTC
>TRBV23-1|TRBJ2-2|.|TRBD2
CASSQRSGLVGTGELFF
TGCGCCAGCAGTCAACGGTCGGGACTAGTAGGCACCGGGGAGCTGTTTTTT
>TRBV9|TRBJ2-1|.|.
CASSVRGGSYNEQFF
TGTGCCAGCAGCGTTAGGGGGGGATCCTACAATGAGCAGTTCTTC
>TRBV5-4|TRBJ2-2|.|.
CASSPGVASGELFF
TGTGCCAGCAGCCCAGGGGTGGCGTCCGGGGAGCTGTTTTTT
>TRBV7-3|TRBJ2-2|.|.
CASSRTSPFTGELFF
TGTGCCAGCAGCCGGACTTCCCCTTTCACCGGGGAGCTGTTTTTT
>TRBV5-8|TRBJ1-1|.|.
CASRWGGGPNTEAFF
TGTGCCAGCAGGTGGGGGGGAGGGCCGAACACTGAAGCTTTCTTT
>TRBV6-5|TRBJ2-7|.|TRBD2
CASRPSGLAVYEQYF
TGTGCCAGCAGACCCTCGGGACTAGCGGTCTACGAGCAGTACTTC
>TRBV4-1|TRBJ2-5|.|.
CASSQELRGSETQYF
TGCGCCAGCAGCCAAGAGCTGAGGGGGAGTGAGACCCAGTACTTC
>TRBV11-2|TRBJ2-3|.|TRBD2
CASSLGIAGGTDTQYF
TGTGCCAGCAGCTTAGGGATAGCGGGGGGCACAGATACGCAGTATTTT
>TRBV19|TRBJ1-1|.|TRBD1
CASSIALGTGNLNTEAFF
TGTGCCAGTAGTATAGCTCTCGGGACAGGAAACTTGAACACTGAAGCTTTCTTT
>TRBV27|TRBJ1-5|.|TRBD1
CASSLRGGQGDDQPQHF
TGTGCCAGCAGTTTACGGGGGGGACAGGGGGACGATCAGCCCCAGCATTTT
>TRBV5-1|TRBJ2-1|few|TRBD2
CASSLIAGGPDEQFF
TGCGCCAGCAGCTTGATAGCGGGGGGGCCGGATGAGCAGTTCTTC
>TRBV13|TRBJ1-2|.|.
CASSVSGQGYTF
TGTGCCAGCAGCGTATCAGGTCAGGGCTACACCTTC
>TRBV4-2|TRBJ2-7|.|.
CASSQDRTSPWEQYF
TGTGCCAGCAGCCAAGATCGCACTTCCCCTTGGGAGCAGTACTTC
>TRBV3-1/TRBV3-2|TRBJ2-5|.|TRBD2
CATRTSGTNQETQYF
TGTGCCACCAGGACTAGCGGGACTAACCAAGAGACCCAGTACTTC
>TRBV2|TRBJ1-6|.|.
CASSEARQGAGNSPLHF
TGTGCCAGCAGTGAAGCGCGGCAGGGAGCGGGTAATTCACCCCTCCACTTT
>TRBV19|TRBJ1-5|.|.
CASSIGGGGGNQPQHF
TGTGCCAGTAGTATCGGCGGTGGGGGCGGCAATCAGCCCCAGCATTTT
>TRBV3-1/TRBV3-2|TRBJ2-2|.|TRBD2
CASSQLLAVEFNTGELFF
TGTGCCAGCAGCCAATTACTAGCGGTAGAATTCAACACCGGGGAGCTGTTTTTT
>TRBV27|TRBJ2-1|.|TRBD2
CASSAGLAGGYYNEQFF
TGTGCCAGCAGTGCGGGACTAGCGGGAGGGTACTACAATGAGCAGTTCTTC
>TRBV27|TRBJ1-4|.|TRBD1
CASSTPTGGVEKLFF
TGTGCCAGCAGTACCCCGACAGGGGGCGTTGAAAAACTGTTTTTT
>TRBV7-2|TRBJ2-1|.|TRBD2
CASSLLSGATNEQFF
TGTGCCAGCAGCTTACTGAGCGGGGCTACTAATGAGCAGTTCTTC
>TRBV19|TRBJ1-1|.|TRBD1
CASSTHRGTEAFF
TGTGCCAGTAGTACCCACAGGGGCACTGAAGCTTTCTTT
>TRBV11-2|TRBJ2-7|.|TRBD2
CASSLQREAQQYF
TGTGCCAGCAGCTTACAGCGGGAGGCACAGCAGTACTTC
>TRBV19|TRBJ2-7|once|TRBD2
CASSVAGSSYEQYF
TGTGCCAGTAGTGTAGCGGGTAGCTCCTACGAGCAGTACTTC
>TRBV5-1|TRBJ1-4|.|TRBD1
CASSGPGQGYAEKLFF
TGCGCCAGCAGCGGACCGGGACAGGGGTACGCTGAAAAACTGTTTTTT
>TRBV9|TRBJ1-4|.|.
CASSPSLSNEKLFF
TGTGCCAGCAGCCCCTCCCTTTCTAATGAAAAACTGTTTTTT
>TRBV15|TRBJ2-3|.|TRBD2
CATSRVFSGRAADTQYF
TGTGCCACCAGCAGAGTTTTTAGCGGGAGGGCCGCAGATACGCAGTATTTT
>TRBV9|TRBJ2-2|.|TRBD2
CASSNRDYPPGELFF
TGTGCCAGCAGCAACCGGGACTACCCCCCCGGGGAGCTGTTTTTT
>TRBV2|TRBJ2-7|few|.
CATSWTVNYEQYF
TGTGCCACCTCTTGGACAGTCAACTACGAGCAGTACTTC
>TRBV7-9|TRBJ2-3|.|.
CASSMGSGTDTQYF
TGTGCCAGCAGCATGGGGTCGGGGACAGATACGCAGTATTTT
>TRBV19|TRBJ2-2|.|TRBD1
CASSTGTEGAELFF
TGTGCCAGTAGTACCGGGACCGAGGGGGCTGAGCTGTTTTTT
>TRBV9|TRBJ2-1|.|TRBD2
CASSARLAGVTYNEQFF
TGTGCCAGCAGCGCTCGACTAGCGGGAGTCACCTACAATGAGCAGTTCTTC
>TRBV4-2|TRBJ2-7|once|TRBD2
CASSQEILAGGPLYEQYF
TGTGCCAGCAGCCAAGAAATACTAGCGGGAGGGCCACTCTACGAGCAGTACTTC
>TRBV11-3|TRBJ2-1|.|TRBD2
CASSLGTSGYNEQFF
TGTGCCAGCAGCCTCGGGACTAGCGGTTACAATGAGCAGTTCTTC
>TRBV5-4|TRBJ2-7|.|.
CASSQDGGREQYF
TGTGCCAGCAGCCAGGACGGAGGACGCGAGCAGTACTTC
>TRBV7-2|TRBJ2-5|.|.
CASSLTREETQYF
TGTGCCAGCAGCTTAACCAGGGAAGAGACCCAGTACTTC
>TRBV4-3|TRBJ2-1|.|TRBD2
CASSQDGTSGGINEQFF
TGCGCCAGCAGCCAAGATGGGACTAGCGGGGGGATCAATGAGCAGTTCTTC
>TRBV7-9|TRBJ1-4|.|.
CASSLDARDSNEKLFF
TGTGCCAGCAGCTTAGACGCGCGGGATTCTAATGAAAAACTGTTTTTT
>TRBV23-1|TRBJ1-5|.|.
CASSQSWPFNQPQHF
TGCGCCAGCAGTCAATCGTGGCCCTTCAATCAGCCCCAGCATTTT
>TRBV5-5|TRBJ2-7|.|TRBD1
CASSFRDRDYEQYF
TGTGCCAGCAGCTTCCGGGACAGGGACTACGAGCAGTACTTC
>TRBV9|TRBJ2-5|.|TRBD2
CASSAGLAGYQETQYF
TGTGCCAGCAGCGCGGGACTAGCGGGGTACCAAGAGACCCAGTACTTC
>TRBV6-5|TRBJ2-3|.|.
CATDFPTDTQYF
TGTGCCACGGACTTTCCCACAGATACGCAGTATTTT
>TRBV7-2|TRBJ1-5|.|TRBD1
CASSLSQGAIQPQHF
TGTGCCAGCAGCTTATCACAGGGGGCAATTCAGCCCCAGCATTTT
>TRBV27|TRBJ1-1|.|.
CACSRVGRNTEAFF
TGTGCCTGCTCAAGGGTCGGGAGGAACACTGAAGCTTTCTTT
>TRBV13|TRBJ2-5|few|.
CASSRGHPQETQYF
TGTGCCAGCAGCCGTGGACATCCCCAAGAGACCCAGTACTTC
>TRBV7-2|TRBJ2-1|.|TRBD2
CASSGGLAGDGEQFF
TGTGCCAGCAGCGGGGGACTAGCGGGAGACGGTGAGCAGTTCTTC
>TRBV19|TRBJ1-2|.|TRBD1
CASSARTGGYGYTF
TGTGCCAGTAGTGCTCGGACAGGGGGCTATGGCTACACCTTC
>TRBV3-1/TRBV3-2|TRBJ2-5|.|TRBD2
CASSSRAGGPTGETQYF
TGTGCCAGCAGCTCCCGCGCGGGGGGCCCGACCGGGGAGACCCAGTACTTC